The 17 T cell receptor beta chains presented below share a single source sample, sequenced in a study of PD-L1 blockade in urothelial cancer. Generated by immunoSEQ multiplex PCR, the TCRdb table keeps only in-frame clones and is missing some. The data hold around 56,000 clones, with 85% to 90% observed a single time. Sequencing was performed on PBMCs, taken around atezolizumab (anti-PD-L1) treatment. The source of these receptors is a man between 45 and 60 years old with urothelial cancer.

The J gene is TRBJ2-5, the V gene TRBV7-6; 9 positions agree with TRBD2. Per the germline V gene, CDR1 is SGHVS and CDR2 is FNYEAQ. The CDR3 runs to 14 residues. J lost 5 bases, V lost 3 bases, and 4 bases had no gene match. The CDR3 spells CASSFSGSRETQYF. DNA for the CDR3: TGTGCCAGCAGCTTTAGCGGGAGTCGGGAGACCCAGTACTTC.

The chain combines TRBV7-9 with TRBJ2-1; 14 bases are shared with TRBD2. Looked up from germline, CDR1 is SEHNR and CDR2 is FQNEAQ (reference sequence). The trim removed 5 bases at V and 7 bases at J, leaving 10 bases unmatched. CDR3 length: 17 amino acids. The CDR3 spells CASSRGSGTSGSNEQFF. DNA of the CDR3: TGTGCCAGCAGCAGGGGCTCCGGGACTAGCGGGAGTAATGAGCAGTTCTTC.

This clone has more than one count but fewer than ten. The chain couples TRBV6-1 to TRBJ2-7, with 12 bases aligning to TRBD1. This CDR3 has 15 residues. The V segment lost 3 bases and the J segment 3 bases; nucleotides outside the gene matches: 3. Germline CDR1 is MNHNS and CDR2 is SASEGT. DNA for the CDR3: TGTGCCAGCAGTGACGGGACAGGGGGCTTCTACGAGCAGTACTTC. This codes for CASSDGTGGFYEQYF.

This rearrangement joins TRBV28 to TRBJ1-3; the match to TRBD1 covers 9 bases. The germline V gene encodes CDR1 MDHEN and CDR2 SYDVKM. The CDR3 is made up of 14 amino acids. J was trimmed by 4 bases and V by 5 bases; bases with no gene match: 3. The CDR3 sequence is CASSAGTGGNTIYF. The CDR3 nucleotides read TGTGCCAGCAGTGCCGGGACAGGGGGAAACACCATATATTTT.

The V gene is TRBV18, the J gene TRBJ2-7, with TRBD2 matching over 10 bases. There are 15 residues in the CDR3. Looked up from germline, CDR1 is KGHSH and CDR2 is LQKENI. The junction had 7 bases not matched to a gene; V was cut back by 3 bases and J by 5 bases. CDR3 bases: TGTGCCAGCTCACCTACTCTAGCGGGAGCGAACGAGCAGTACTTC. Translated: CASSPTLAGANEQYF.

The gene calls are TRBV10-3 and TRBJ2-7, with 9 bases aligning to TRBD2. The CDR3 loop spans 13 amino acids. The germline V gene encodes CDR1 ENHRY and CDR2 SYGVKD. V gave up 8 bases and J gave up 2 bases; unmatched junction bases: 4. CDR3 protein: CAIGRGGAYEQYF. CDR3 DNA: TGTGCCATCGGGCGGGGGGGGGCCTACGAGCAGTACTTC.

This clone has more than one count but fewer than ten. The chain combines TRBV28 with TRBJ2-3; D uncertain. The V end lost 3 bases, the J end lost 4 bases, and 8 bases lay between the germline ends. The V gene's germline CDR1 is MDHEN and CDR2 SYDVKM. This CDR3 is built from 13 residues. The CDR3 is CASSLMGSDTQYF. Here the CDR3 DNA reads TGTGCCAGCAGTTTGATGGGCTCAGATACGCAGTATTTT.

J is TRBJ1-6 and V is TRBV18; 7 nucleotides line up with TRBD1. V lost 2 bases, J lost 6 bases, and 7 bases stayed unmatched. The CDR3 sequence is 16 residues long. Germline V gene lookup returns CDR1 KGHSH and CDR2 LQKENI. The CDR3 DNA follows: TGTGCCAGCTCACCAATCGACAGGGCGGTTAATTCACCCCTCCACTTT. Translated: CASSPIDRAVNSPLHF.

The V and J genes are TRBV6-1 and TRBJ1-2; 9 positions agree with TRBD1. The CDR3 is made up of 14 amino acids. Trimming at V came to 4 bases and at J to 7 bases, leaving 7 bases not matched to a gene. Germline CDR1 MNHNS, CDR2 SASEGT. Here the CDR3 DNA reads TGTGCCAGCAGTGGAGGGACAGGGTCTGGTGGCTACACCTTC. Protein: CASSGGTGSGGYTF.

The chain links TRBV4-2 to TRBJ1-6; the match to TRBD1 covers 7 bases. CDR1 is LGHNA and CDR2 is YNFKEQ in the germline V gene. The junction had 1 base not matched to a gene; V was cut back by 3 bases and J by 5 bases. The CDR3 contains 14 residues. CDR3 bases: TGTGCCAGCAGCCACCAGGGGGATAATTCACCCCTCCACTTT. Translated, it gives CASSHQGDNSPLHF.

V is TRBV28 and J is TRBJ2-3; 8 positions match TRBD1. V trimming: 4 bases; J trimming: 0 bases; junction bases outside the gene matches: 6. The CDR3 is 16 amino acids. Germline V gives CDR1 MDHEN, CDR2 SYDVKM. The CDR3 DNA follows: TGTGCCAGCAGTTCACAGGGGGTTCCTAGCACAGATACGCAGTATTTT. This gives the protein CASSSQGVPSTDTQYF.

The chain uses TRBV18 and TRBJ1-1; D is unclear. The V end lost 5 bases, the J end lost 0 bases, and 7 bases lay between the germline ends. CDR1 KGHSH and CDR2 LQKENI come from the germline V gene. This CDR3 has 13 amino acids. Here the CDR3 reads CASSEDMNTEAFF. The CDR3 DNA sequence: TGTGCCAGCTCAGAAGACATGAACACTGAAGCTTTCTTT.

This sequence joins TRBV5-1 and TRBJ2-7, with TRBD2 matching 11 bases. The germline V gene encodes CDR1 SGHRS and CDR2 YFSETQ. V shed 4 bases and J 3 bases; nucleotides not matched to a gene: 3. The CDR3 has 14 residues. The CDR3 nucleotides read TGCGCCAGCAGCGCCACTAGCGGGAGCTACGAGCAGTACTTC. This translates into CASSATSGSYEQYF.

Worth noting for this clone: Other DNA sequences in this sample translate to the same CDR3. V gene TRBV19 combines with J gene TRBJ1-2; unclear D gene. The V end was cut by 4 bases, the J end by 5 bases, with 8 bases between. Looked up from germline, CDR1 is LNHDA and CDR2 is SQIVND (reference sequence). The CDR3 runs to 12 residues. The CDR3, as DNA: TGTGCCAGTAGTACTGGGGAGTATGGCTACACCTTC. Translation gives CASSTGEYGYTF.

The chain links TRBV19 to TRBJ1-4, with D uncertain. The CDR3 extends over 16 amino acids. In germline, CDR1 is LNHDA, CDR2 SQIVND (reference sequence). V lost 6 bases and J 1 base, leaving 15 bases between the germline ends. The CDR3 loop is CASRPGSIRTNEKLFF. The CDR3 nucleotides read TGTGCCAGTAGGCCCGGGTCCATCCGAACTAATGAAAAACTGTTTTTT.

This rearrangement joins TRBV4-2 to TRBJ2-7; a possible D gene is TRBD2 (6 bases). This CDR3 comprises 15 residues. V was shortened by 0 bases and J by 7 bases, with 16 bases between the two germline ends. In germline, CDR1 is LGHNA, CDR2 YNFKEQ. The CDR3 spells CASSQDMGLGREQYF. Here the CDR3 DNA reads TGTGCCAGCAGCCAAGATATGGGACTGGGACGTGAGCAGTACTTC.

This chain joins TRBV9 and TRBJ1-2; tentatively, D is TRBD1 (6 bases). The V end was cut by 4 bases, the J end by 7 bases, with 17 bases between. The CDR3 sequence is 14 residues long. CDR1 is SGDLS and CDR2 is YYNGEE in the germline V gene. The CDR3 sequence: CASSSLGGGGGYTF. DNA of the CDR3: TGTGCCAGCAGCTCTTTGGGGGGGGGCGGTGGCTACACCTTC.